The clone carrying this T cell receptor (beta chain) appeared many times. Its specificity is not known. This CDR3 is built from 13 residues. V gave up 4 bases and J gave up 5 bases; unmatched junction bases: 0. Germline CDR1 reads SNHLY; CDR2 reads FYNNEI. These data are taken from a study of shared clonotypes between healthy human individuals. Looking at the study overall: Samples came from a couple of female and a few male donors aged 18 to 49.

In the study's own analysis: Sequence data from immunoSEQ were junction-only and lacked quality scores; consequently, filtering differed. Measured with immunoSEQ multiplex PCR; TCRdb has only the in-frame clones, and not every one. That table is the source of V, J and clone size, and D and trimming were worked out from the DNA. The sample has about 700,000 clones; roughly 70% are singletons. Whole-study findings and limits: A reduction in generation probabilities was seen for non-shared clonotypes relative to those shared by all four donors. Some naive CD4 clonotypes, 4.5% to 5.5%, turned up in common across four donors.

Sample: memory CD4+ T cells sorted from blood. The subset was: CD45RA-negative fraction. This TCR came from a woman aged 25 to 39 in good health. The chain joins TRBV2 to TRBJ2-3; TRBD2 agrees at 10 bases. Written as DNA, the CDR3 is TGTGCCAGCAGTGGACTAGCGGGAGATACGCAGTATTTT. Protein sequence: CASSGLAGDTQYF.